The entry below describes one TCR beta chain. Method: immunoSEQ multiplex PCR; TCRdb's copy keeps in-frame clones and lacks some. The data hold roughly 120,000 clones, with 85% to 95% observed a single time. The record originates from a study of T cells after somatic rescue of genetic block. V shed 7 bases and J shed 10 bases, with 10 bases lying between them. The germline V gene encodes CDR1 MNHNS and CDR2 SASEGT. The CDR3 extends over 11 amino acids. The material sequenced was peripheral blood mononuclear cells (PBMCs). The chain couples TRBV6-1 to TRBJ2-2; D perhaps matches TRBD2 (6 bases). The receptor comes from a woman between 18 and 29 years old. CDR3 residues: CASMGDLELFF. In DNA, the CDR3 is TGTGCCAGCATGGGGGACTTGGAGCTGTTTTTT.